Here is one T cell receptor beta chain with its context. These data come from a study of T-cell memory formation after mild COVID-19. TCRdb passed the 5' RACE reads through MiXCR, listing each CDR3 protein once. Of around 150,000 distinct CDR3 sequences in the sample, 25% to 40% are singletons; the top ten hold 12%. The sample consisted of PBMCs or a T cell subset sorted from them (not recorded which). This TCR came from an adult woman who had mild COVID-19 (a few samples of this study predate the infection). Cell type and time point are not known.

The CDR3 protein is CSARDRLAGAVEQYF. The CDR3 nucleotides are TGCAGTGCTAGAGATCGACTAGCGGGTGCCGTCGAGCAGTACTTC. The chain has TRBV20-1 and TRBJ2-7; TRBD2 agrees at 10 bases. The germline gives CDR1 DFQATT, CDR2 SNEGSKA (reference sequence). V lost 0 bases to trimming and J lost 6 bases; unmatched junction nucleotides: 8. This CDR3 has 15 residues.